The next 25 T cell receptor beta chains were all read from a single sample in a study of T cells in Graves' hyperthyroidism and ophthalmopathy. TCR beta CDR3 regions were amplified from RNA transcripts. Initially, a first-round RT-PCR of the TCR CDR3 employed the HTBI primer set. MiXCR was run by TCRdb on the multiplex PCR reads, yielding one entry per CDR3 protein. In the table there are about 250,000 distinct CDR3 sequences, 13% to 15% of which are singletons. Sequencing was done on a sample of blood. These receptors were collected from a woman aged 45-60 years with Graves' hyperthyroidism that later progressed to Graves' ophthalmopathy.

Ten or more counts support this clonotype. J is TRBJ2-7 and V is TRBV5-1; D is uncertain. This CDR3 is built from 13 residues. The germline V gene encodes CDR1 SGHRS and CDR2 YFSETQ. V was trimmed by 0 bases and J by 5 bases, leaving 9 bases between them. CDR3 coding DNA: TGCGCCAGCAGCTTGGCTCAGGAGAACGAGCAGTACTTC. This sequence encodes CASSLAQENEQYF.

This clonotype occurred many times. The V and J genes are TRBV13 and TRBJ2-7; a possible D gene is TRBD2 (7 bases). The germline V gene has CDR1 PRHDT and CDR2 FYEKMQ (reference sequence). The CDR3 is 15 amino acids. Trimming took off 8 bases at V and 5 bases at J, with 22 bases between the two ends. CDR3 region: CASLKRGGGIDEQYF. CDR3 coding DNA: TGTGCCAGCCTTAAAAGGGGGGGTGGAATCGACGAGCAGTACTTC.

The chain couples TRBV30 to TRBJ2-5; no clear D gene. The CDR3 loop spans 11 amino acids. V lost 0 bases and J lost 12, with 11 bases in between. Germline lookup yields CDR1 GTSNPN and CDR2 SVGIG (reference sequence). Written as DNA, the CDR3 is TGTGCCTGGAGTGTACAATTGCCGAAGTACTTC. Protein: CAWSVQLPKYF.

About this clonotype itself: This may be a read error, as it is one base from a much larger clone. The CDR3 here is CATSRDRVWEAQYF. CDR3 bases: TGTGCCACCAGCAGAGATAGGGTCTGGGAGGCCCAGTACTTC. The rearrangement joins TRBV15 to TRBJ2-5; a possible D gene is TRBD2 (6 bases). The length of the CDR3 is 14 residues. The V gene's germline CDR1 is LNHNV and CDR2 YYDKDF (reference sequence). The germline V and J ends were trimmed by 0 bases and 9 bases, with 14 bases remaining between them.

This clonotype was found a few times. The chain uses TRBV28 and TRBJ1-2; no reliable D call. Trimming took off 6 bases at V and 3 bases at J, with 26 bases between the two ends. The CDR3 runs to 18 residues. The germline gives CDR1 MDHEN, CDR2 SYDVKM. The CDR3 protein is CASRLSPTAGRSYYGYTF. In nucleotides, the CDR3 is TGTGCCAGCAGACTTTCCCCCACCGCGGGAAGATCTTACTATGGCTACACCTTC.

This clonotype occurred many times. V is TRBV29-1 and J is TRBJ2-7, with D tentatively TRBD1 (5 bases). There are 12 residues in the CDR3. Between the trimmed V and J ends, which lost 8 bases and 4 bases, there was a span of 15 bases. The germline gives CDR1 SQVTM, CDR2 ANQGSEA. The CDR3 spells CSFRQPGYEQYF. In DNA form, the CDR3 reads TGCAGCTTTCGACAGCCAGGATACGAGCAGTACTTC.

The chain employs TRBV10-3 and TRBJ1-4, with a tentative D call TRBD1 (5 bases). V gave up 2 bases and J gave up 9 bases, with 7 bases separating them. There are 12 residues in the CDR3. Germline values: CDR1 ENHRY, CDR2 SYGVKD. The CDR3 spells CAISEGGKKLFF. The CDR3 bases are TGTGCCATCAGTGAGGGGGGTAAAAAACTGTTTTTT.

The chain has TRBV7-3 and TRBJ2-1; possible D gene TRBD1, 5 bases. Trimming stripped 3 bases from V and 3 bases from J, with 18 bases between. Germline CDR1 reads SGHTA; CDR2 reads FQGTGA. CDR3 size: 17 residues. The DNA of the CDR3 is TGTGCCAGCAGCTTCCCTGTCAAATGGACAAACTACAATGAGCAGTTCTTC. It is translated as CASSFPVKWTNYNEQFF.

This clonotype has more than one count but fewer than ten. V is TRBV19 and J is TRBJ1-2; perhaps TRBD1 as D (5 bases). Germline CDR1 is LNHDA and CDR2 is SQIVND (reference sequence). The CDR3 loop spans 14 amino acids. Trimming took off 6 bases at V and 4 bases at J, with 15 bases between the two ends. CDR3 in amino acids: CASSGLGTSYGYTF. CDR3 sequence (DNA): TGTGCCAGTAGCGGACTTGGGACCAGCTATGGCTACACCTTC.

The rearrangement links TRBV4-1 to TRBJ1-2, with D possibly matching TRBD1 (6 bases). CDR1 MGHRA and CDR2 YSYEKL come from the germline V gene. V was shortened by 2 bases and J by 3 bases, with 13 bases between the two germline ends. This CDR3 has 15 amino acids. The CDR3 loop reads CASSQTQGKDYGYTF. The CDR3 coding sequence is TGCGCCAGCAGCCAAACTCAGGGGAAAGACTATGGCTACACCTTC.

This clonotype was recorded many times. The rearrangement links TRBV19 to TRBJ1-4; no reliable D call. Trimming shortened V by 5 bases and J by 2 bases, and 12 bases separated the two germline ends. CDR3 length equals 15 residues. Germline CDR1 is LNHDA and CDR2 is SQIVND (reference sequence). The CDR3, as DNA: TGTGCCAGTAGTCTCCGGAGGGAGACTAATGAAAAACTGTTTTTT. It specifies CASSLRRETNEKLFF.

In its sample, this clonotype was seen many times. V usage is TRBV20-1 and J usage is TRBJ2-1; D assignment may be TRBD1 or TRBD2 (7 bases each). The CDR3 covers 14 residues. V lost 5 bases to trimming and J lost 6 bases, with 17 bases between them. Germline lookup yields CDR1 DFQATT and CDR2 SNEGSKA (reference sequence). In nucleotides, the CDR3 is TGCAGTGCTTCCCAGGGGGGGTGGAGCAATGAGCAGTTCTTC. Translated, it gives CSASQGGWSNEQFF.

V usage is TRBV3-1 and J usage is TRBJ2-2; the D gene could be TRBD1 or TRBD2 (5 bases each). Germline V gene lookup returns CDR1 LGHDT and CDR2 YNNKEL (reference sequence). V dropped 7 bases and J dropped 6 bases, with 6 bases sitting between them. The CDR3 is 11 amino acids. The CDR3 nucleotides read TGTGCCAGCATGGGGGCCGGGGAGCTGTTTTTT. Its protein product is CASMGAGELFF.

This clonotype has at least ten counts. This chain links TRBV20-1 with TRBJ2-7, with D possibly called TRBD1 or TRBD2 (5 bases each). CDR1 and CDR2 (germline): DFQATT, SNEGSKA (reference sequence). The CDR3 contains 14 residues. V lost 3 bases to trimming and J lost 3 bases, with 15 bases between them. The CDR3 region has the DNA TGCAGTGCTAGGGGTACCGGGACCGACTACGAGCAGTACTTC. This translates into CSARGTGTDYEQYF.

The CDR3 bases are TGCAGTGCTATAGACTATCATAGGGATCAGCCCCAGCATTTT. This codes for CSAIDYHRDQPQHF. The chain employs TRBV20-1 and TRBJ1-5; D remains unclear. Trimming pared 4 bases from V and 5 bases from J, leaving 15 bases between. This CDR3 contains 14 residues. Germline CDR1 and CDR2: DFQATT and SNEGSKA (reference sequence).

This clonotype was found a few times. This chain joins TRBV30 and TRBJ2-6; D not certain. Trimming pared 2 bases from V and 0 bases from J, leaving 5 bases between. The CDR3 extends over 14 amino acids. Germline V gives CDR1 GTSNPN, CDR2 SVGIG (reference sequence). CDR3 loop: CAWSLVSGANVLTF. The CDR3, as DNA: TGTGCCTGGAGTCTGGTCTCTGGGGCCAACGTCCTGACTTTC. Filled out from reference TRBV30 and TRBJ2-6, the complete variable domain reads SQTIHQWPATLVQPVGSPLSLECTVEGTSNPNLYWYRQAAGRGLQLLFYSVGIGQISSEVPQNLSASRPQDRQFILSSKKLLLSDSGFYLCAWSLVSGANVLTFGAGSRLTVL.

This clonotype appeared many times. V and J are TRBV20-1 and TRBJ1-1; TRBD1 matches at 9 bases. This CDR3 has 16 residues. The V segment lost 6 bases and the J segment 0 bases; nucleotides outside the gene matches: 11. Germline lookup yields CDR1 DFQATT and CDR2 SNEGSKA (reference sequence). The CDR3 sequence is CSARDRESPMNTEAFF. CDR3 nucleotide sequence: TGCAGTGCGCGGGACAGGGAGTCCCCCATGAACACTGAAGCTTTCTTT.

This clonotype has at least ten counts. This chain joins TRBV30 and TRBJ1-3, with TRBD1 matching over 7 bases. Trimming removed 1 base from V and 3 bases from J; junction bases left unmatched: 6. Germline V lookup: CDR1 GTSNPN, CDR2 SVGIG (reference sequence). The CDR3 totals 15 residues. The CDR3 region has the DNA TGTGCCTGGAGTGCGGGGACAGTCGGTGGAAACACCATATATTTT. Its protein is CAWSAGTVGGNTIYF.

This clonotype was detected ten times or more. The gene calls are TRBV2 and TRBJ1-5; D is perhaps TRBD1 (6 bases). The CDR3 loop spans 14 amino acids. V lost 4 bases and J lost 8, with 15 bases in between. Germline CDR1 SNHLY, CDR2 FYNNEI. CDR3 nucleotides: TGTGCCAGCAGTGGACAGGTTGGTGAAGAGCCCCAGCATTTT. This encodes CASSGQVGEEPQHF.

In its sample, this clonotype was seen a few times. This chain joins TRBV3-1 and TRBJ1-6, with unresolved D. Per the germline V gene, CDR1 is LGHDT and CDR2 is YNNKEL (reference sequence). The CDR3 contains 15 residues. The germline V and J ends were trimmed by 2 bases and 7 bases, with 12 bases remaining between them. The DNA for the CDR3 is TGTGCCAGCAGCCAAAGCAGTCCGGGGAATTCACCCCTCCACTTT. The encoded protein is CASSQSSPGNSPLHF.

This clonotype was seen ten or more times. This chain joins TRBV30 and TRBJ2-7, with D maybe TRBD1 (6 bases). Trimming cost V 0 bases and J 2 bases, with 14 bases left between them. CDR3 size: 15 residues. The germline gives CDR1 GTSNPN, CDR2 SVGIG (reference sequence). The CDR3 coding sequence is TGTGCCTGGAGTGTCCAGGGGATAAGAGCCTACGAGCAGTACTTC. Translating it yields CAWSVQGIRAYEQYF. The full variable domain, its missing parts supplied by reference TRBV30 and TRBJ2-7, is SQTIHQWPATLVQPVGSPLSLECTVEGTSNPNLYWYRQAAGRGLQLLFYSVGIGQISSEVPQNLSASRPQDRQFILSSKKLLLSDSGFYLCAWSVQGIRAYEQYFGPGTRLTVT.

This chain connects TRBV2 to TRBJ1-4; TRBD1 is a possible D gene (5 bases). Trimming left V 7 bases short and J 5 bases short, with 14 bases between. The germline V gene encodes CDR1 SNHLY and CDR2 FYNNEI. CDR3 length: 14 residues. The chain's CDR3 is CASNWVWDNEKLFF. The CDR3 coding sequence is TGTGCCAGCAATTGGGTGTGGGACAATGAAAAACTGTTTTTT.

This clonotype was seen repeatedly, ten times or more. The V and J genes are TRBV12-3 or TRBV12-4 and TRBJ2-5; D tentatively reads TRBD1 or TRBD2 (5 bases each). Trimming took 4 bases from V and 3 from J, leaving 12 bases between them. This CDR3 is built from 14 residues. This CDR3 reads CASSWGRGEETQYF. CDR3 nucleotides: TGTGCCAGCAGTTGGGGCCGAGGGGAAGAGACCCAGTACTTC.

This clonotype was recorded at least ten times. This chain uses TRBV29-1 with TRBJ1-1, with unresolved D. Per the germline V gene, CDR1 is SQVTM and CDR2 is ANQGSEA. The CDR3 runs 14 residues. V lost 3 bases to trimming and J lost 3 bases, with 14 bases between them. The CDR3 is CSVEWPQSDTEAFF. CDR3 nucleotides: TGCAGCGTTGAGTGGCCCCAATCAGACACTGAAGCTTTCTTT. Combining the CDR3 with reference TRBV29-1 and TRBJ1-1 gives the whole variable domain SAVISQKPSRDICQRGTSLTIQCQVDSQVTMMFWYRQQPGQSLTLIATANQGSEATYESGFVIDKFPISRPNLTFSTLTVSNMSPEDSSIYLCSVEWPQSDTEAFFGQGTRLTVV.

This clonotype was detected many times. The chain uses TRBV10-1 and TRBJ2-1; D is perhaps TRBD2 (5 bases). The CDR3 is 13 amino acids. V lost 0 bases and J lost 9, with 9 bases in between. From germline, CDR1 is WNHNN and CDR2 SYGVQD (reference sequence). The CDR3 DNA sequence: TGCGCCAGCAGTGAGTCGCGGGTCCTTGAGCAGTTCTTC. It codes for CASSESRVLEQFF.